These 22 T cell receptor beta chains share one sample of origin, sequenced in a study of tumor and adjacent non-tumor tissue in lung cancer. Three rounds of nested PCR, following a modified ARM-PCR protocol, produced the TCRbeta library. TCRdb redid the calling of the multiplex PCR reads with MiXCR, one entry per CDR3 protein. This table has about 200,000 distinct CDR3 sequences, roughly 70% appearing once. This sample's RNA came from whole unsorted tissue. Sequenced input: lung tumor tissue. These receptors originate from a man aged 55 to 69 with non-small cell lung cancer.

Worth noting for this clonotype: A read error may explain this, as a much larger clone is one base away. The CDR3 here is CSTGGGYGYTF. The CDR3 nucleotides are TGCAGTACTGGAGGGGGCTATGGCTACACCTTC. The V gene is TRBV20-1, the J gene TRBJ1-2; weak D call: TRBD1 (6 bases). The CDR3 totals 11 residues. Trimming cost V 8 bases and J 4 bases, with 11 bases left between them. Germline CDR1 is DFQATT and CDR2 is SNEGSKA (reference sequence).

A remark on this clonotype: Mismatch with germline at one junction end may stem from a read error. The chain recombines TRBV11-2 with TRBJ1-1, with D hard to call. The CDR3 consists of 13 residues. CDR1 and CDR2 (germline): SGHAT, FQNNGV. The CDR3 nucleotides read TGTGCCAGCAACTTAATGTTGAATACTGAAGCTTTCTTT. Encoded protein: CASNLMLNTEAFF.

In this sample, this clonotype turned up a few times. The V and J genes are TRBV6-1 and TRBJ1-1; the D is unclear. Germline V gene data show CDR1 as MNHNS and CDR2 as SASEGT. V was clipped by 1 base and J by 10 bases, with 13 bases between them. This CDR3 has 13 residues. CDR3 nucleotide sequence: TGTGCCAGCAGTGAAGTCCGACAACGGGGAGCTTTCTTT. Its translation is CASSEVRQRGAFF.

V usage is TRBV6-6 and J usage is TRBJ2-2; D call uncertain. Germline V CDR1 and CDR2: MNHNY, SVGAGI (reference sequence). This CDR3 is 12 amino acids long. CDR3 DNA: TGTGTCAGAACTGAACGCACCGGGGAGCTGTTTTTT. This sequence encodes CVRTERTGELFF.

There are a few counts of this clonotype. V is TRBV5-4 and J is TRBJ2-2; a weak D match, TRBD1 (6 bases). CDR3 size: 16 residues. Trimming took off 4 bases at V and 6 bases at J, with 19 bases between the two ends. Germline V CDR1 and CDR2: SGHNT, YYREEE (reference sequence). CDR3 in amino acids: CASSPSSGEFSGELFF. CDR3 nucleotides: TGTGCCAGCAGCCCGAGCTCAGGGGAGTTTTCCGGGGAGCTGTTTTTT.

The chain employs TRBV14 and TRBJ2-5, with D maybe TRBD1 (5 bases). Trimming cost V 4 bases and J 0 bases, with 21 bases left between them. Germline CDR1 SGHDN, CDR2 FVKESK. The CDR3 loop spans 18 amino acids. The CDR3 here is CASSRISYDRLHQETQYF. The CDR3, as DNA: TGTGCCAGCAGCCGCATATCCTACGACAGATTACACCAAGAGACCCAGTACTTC.

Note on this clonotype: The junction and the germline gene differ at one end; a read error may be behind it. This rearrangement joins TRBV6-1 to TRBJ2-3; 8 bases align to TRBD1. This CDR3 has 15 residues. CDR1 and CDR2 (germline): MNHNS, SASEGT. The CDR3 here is CTSSELTGAADTQYF. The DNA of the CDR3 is TGTACCAGCAGTGAGCTGACAGGGGCCGCAGATACACAGTATTTT.

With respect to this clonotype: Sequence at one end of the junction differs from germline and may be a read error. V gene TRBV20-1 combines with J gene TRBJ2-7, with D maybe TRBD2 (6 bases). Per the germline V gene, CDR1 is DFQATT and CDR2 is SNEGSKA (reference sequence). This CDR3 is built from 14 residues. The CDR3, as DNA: TGCAATGCTAGAACGGCTCATGGGAGGCACGAGCAGTACTTC. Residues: CNARTAHGRHEQYF.

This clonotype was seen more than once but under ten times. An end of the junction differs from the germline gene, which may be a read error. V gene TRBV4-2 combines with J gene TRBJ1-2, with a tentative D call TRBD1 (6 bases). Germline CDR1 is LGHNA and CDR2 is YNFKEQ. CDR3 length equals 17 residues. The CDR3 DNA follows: TGTGCCAGCAGCCAAGTGGAGCTCGGACAGACTCACTATGACTACACCTTC. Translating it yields CASSQVELGQTHYDYTF.

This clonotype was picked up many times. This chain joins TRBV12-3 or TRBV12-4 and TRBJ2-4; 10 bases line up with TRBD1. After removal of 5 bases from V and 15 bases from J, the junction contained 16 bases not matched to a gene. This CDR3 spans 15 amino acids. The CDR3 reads CASSPDKFGTGEVYF. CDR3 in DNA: TGTGCCAGCAGTCCTGACAAATTTGGGACAGGGGAGGTGTACTTC.

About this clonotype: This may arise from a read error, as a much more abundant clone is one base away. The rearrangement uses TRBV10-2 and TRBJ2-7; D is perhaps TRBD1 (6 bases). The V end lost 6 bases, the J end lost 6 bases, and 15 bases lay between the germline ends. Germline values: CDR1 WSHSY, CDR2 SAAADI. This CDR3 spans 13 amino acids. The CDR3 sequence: CASSRKGVSEQYF. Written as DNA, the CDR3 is TGCGCCAGCAGCCGCAAGGGGGTTTCCGAGCAGTACTTC.

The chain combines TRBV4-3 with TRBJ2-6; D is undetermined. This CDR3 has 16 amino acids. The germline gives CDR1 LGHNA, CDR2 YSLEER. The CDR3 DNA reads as TGCACCATTAGCCAAGAGGCGGTGTCTGGGGCCAACGTCCTGACTTTC. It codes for CTISQEAVSGANVLTF.

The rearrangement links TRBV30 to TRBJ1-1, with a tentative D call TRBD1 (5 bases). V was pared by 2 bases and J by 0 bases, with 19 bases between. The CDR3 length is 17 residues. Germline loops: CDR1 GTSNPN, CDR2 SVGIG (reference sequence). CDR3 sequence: CAWSPLITGRLNTEAFF. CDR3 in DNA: TGTGCCTGGAGTCCTCTGATAACGGGACGTCTGAACACTGAAGCTTTCTTT.

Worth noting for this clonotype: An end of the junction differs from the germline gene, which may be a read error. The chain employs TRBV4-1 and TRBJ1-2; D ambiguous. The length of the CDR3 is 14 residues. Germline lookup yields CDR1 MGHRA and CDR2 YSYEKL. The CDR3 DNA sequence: TGCGCCAGCAACCAAGATCGCACCTTTGAGGGCTACACCTTC. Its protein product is CASNQDRTFEGYTF.

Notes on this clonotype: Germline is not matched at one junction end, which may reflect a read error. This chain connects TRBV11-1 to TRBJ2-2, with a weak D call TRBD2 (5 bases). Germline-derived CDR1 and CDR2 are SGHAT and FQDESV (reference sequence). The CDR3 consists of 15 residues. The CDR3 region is CASSHPGMGTGELLF. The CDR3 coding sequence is TGTGCGAGCAGCCACCCGGGGATGGGCACCGGGGAGCTGTTATTT.

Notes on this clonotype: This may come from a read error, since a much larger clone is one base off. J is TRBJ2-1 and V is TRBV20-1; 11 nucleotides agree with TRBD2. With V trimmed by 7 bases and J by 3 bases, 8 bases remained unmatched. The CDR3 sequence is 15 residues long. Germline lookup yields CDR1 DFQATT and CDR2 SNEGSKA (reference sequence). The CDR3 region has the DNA TGCAGTGTCCCCAAGGGGACTAGCGGCTACAATGAGCAGTTCTTC. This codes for CSVPKGTSGYNEQFF.

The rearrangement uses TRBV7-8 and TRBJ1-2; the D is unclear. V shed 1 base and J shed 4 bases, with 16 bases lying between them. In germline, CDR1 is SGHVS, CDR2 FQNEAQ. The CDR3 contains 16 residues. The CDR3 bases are TGTGCCAGCAGCTTAGGGGGATTTACGACGGGCTATGGCTACACCTTC. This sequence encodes CASSLGGFTTGYGYTF.

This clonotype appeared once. CDR3 sequence reads: CRVCTRSTEAFF. The CDR3 nucleotides are TGCAGGGTCTGTACAAGGAGCACTGAAGCTTTCTTT. This sequence joins TRBV20-1 and TRBJ1-1; unclear D gene. Germline V gene data show CDR1 as DFQATT and CDR2 as SNEGSKA (reference sequence). The CDR3 totals 12 residues.

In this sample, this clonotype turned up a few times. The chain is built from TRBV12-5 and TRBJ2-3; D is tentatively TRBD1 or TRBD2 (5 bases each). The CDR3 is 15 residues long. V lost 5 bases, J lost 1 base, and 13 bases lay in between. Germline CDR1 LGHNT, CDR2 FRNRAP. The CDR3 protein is CASGTRVRGTDTQYF. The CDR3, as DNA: TGTGCTAGTGGTACCAGGGTGAGGGGCACAGATACGCAGTATTTT.

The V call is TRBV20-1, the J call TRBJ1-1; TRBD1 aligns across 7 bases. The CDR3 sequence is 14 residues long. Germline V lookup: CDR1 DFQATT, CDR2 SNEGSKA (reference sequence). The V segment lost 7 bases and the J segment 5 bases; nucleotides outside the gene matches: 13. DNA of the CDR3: TGCAGTGTGATAAAACAGGGGTTGGTTACTGAAGCTTTCTTT. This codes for CSVIKQGLVTEAFF.

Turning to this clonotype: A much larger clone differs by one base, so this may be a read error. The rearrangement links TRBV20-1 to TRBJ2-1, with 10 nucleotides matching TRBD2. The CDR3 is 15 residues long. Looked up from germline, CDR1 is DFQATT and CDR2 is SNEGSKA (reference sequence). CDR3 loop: CSARESLAGALEHFF. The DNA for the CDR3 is TGCAGTGCTAGAGAGAGCCTAGCGGGAGCGTTAGAGCATTTCTTC.

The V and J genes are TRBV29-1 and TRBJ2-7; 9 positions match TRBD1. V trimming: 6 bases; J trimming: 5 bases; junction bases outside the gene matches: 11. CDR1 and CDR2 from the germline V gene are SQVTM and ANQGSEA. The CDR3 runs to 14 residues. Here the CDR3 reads CSVGGKTGGDEQYF. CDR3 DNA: TGCAGCGTGGGGGGTAAGACAGGGGGAGACGAGCAGTACTTC.